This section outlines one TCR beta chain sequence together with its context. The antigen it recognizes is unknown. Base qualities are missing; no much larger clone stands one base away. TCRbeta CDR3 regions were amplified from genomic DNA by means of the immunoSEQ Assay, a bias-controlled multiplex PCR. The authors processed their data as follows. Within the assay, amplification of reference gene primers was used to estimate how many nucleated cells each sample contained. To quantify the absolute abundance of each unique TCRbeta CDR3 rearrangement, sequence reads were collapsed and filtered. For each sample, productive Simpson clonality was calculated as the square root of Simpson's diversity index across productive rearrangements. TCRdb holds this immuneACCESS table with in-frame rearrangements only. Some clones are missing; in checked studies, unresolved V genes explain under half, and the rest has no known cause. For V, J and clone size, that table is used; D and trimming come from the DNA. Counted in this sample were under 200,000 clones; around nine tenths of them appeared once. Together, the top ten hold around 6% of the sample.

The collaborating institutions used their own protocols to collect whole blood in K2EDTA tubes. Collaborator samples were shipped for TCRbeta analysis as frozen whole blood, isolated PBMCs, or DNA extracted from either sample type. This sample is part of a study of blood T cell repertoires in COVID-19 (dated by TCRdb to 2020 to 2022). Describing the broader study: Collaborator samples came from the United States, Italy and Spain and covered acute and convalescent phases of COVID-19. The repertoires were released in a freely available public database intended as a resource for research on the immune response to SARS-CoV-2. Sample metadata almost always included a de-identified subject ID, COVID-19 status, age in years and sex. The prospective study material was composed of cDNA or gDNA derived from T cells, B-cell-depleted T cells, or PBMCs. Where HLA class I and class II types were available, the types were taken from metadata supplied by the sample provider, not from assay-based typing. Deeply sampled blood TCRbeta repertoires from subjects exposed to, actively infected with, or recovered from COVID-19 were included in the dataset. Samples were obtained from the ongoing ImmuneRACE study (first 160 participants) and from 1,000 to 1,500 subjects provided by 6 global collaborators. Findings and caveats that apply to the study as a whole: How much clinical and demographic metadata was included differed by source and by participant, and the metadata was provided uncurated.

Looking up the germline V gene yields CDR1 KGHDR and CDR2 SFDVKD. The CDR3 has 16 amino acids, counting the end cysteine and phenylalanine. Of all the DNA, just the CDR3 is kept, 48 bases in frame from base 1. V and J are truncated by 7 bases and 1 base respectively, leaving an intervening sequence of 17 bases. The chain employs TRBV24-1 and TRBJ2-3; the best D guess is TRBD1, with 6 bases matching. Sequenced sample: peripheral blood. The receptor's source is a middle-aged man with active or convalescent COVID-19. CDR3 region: CATSQPGAGGTDTQYF. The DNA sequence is TGTGCCACCAGCCAGCCCGGGGCAGGGGGCACAGATACGCAGTATTTT.